This record concerns one TCR beta chain sequence. This sample is part of a study of blood T cell repertoires in COVID-19. Study-wide background: Samples taken during acute and convalescent COVID-19 were collected in the United States, Italy and Spain.

Sequencing used immunoSEQ multiplex PCR; TCRdb keeps in-frame clones, though not all of them. The data show hundreds of thousands of clones, about 84% seen once. Germline CDR1 is LNHDA and CDR2 is SQIVND (reference sequence). Trimming took 11 bases from V and 9 from J, leaving 20 bases between them. The CDR3 is 13 amino acids. The material sequenced was PBMCs or T cells enriched from blood (not recorded which). The source of this sequence is a woman aged 50 to 65 who had recovered from COVID-19. V usage is TRBV19 and J usage is TRBJ1-3; D unclear. CDR3 bases: TGTGCCGCCCCCCCCCGCCCTGGAGTCACCATATATTTT. Its translation is CAAPPRPGVTIYF.